These T cell receptor beta chains were read from a single sample in a study of blood T cells in healthy people across ages. TCRdb fed the 5' RACE reads into MiXCR, producing one record per CDR3 protein. The data contain around 2 million distinct CDR3 sequences, about two fifths of them singletons. Sequencing was carried out using blood. All receptors come from a human donor in good health. CDR3s include the opening cysteine and the closing phenylalanine or tryptophan.

TRBJ2-7 TRBV20-1 CSARGTGYEQYF
NA TRBV27 CASSLSFRGDEQYF
TRBJ2-3 TRBV11-3 CASSPDVDTQYF
TRBJ2-1 TRBV10-3 CAISEEVRRNNEQFF
TRBJ1-5 TRBV2 CASRRTGLDQPQHF
TRBJ2-1 TRBV7-9 CASSLARGTPNNEQFF
NA TRBV30 CALGTVRYYEQYF
TRBJ1-2 TRBV3-1 CASSQQFANYGYTF
TRBJ2-7 TRBV12-3/TRBV12-4 CASSLTGSAEQYF
TRBJ2-3 TRBV18 CASSPGTPDTDTQYF
TRBJ1-2 TRBV15 CATSRAGTNYGYTF
TRBJ1-1 TRBV29-1 CSVERMGTEAFF
TRBJ1-2 TRBV15 CATSGGGSSLDGYTF
TRBJ1-5 TRBV4-1 CASSPGGLNQPQHF
TRBJ2-5 TRBV6-2/TRBV6-3 CASSYWPKEETQYF
TRBJ2-4 TRBV27 CTSSLTLEGRNIQYF
TRBJ2-1 TRBV4-2 CASSQGFVKYNEQFF
TRBJ2-7 TRBV12-3/TRBV12-4 CASSSSGGAHEQYF
TRBJ2-1 TRBV29-1 CSVESEGGNSVEQFF
TRBJ2-2 TRBV30 CAWSVLVDAGELFF
TRBJ2-1 TRBV5-1 CASSLAGQGAVNEQFF
TRBJ1-4 TRBV12-3/TRBV12-4 CASRRDQNEKLFF
TRBJ2-7 TRBV25-1 CASTATGANEQYF
TRBJ2-3 TRBV12-5 CASGIIPGLVTDTQYF
TRBJ2-3 TRBV5-1 CASRFKRRPGARADTQYF
TRBJ2-1 TRBV7-9 CASLLRGDEQFF
TRBJ1-6 TRBV2 CASSPVGYYNSPLHF
TRBJ1-5 TRBV6-1 CASIWGMDQPQHF
TRBJ2-5 TRBV4-1 CASSPGSVRAQETQYF
TRBJ2-2 TRBV20-1 CSARVAGRNTGELFF
TRBJ1-2 TRBV2 CASSDPRGGGYTF
TRBJ2-1 TRBV3-1 CASSQVGGHTTNNEQFF
TRBJ2-3 TRBV4-3 CASSQLRGLSTDTQYF
TRBJ1-1 TRBV6-1 CASSEITSGYTEAFF
TRBJ2-7 TRBV7-8 CASSKRGQRSSYEQYF
TRBJ1-2 TRBV6-2/TRBV6-3 CATNLLGDSYGYTF
NA TRBV5-1 CASSLRYTSAETQYF
TRBJ2-3 TRBV24-1 CATSESGATDTQYF
TRBJ2-1 TRBV9 CASSVLGLAGGPDEQFF
TRBJ2-7 TRBV29-1 CSVEQNTYEQYF
TRBJ2-7 TRBV29-1 CSVRTTYEQYF
TRBJ2-7 TRBV9 CASSVVPGGREQYF
TRBJ1-1 TRBV6-5 CASNSGVGTEAFF
TRBJ2-4 TRBV5-5 CASSLAHRQTYGQYF
TRBJ1-1 TRBV28 CASSLPGANTEAFF
TRBJ2-3 TRBV20-1 CSARDRGLTDTQYF
TRBJ1-1 TRBV5-5 CASRGGQFSEAFF
TRBJ1-2 TRBV3-1 CASSQDVGGYGYTF
TRBJ2-7 TRBV11-2 CASSFDTPYEQYF
TRBJ2-4 TRBV9 CASSVAGQSYNEQYF
TRBJ1-6 TRBV15 CATSSRHGDSPLHF
TRBJ2-7 TRBV5-1 CASSWAPQGRYEQYF
TRBJ2-1 TRBV5-1 CASSLGTSVYSEQFF